This TCR beta chain comes out of a study of cytomegalovirus exposure and HLA in healthy donors. Primers for the PCR totalled 60 Vbeta and 13 Jbeta. Using immunoSEQ multiplex PCR, the repertoire was profiled, and TCRdb retains in-frame clones only, with some absent. The repertoire holds around 130,000 clones, with about 69% as singletons. Between the trimmed V and J ends, which lost 5 bases and 2 bases, there was a span of 10 bases. CDR1 is MNHNY, CDR2 SVGAGI, per germline (reference sequence). This CDR3 has 13 amino acids. This TCR was recovered from a man aged 25-45 years in good health and CMV-seronegative. The chain couples TRBV6-6 to TRBJ2-7; TRBD2 might be the D (5 bases). The material sequenced was PBMCs. The CDR3 DNA sequence: TGTGCCAGCAGTCAAGCGGAAACCTACGAGCAGTACTTC. Translated: CASSQAETYEQYF.